The entry below gives a single TCR beta chain sequence along with its context. These data are taken from a study of cytomegalovirus exposure and HLA in healthy donors. The primer mix had 60 Vbeta and 13 Jbeta primers. TCRdb keeps only in-frame clones here, not all; method: immunoSEQ multiplex PCR. The sample carries more than 150,000 clones, roughly 75% recorded once. CDR3 length equals 14 residues. Germline V CDR1 and CDR2: MNHEY, SMNVEV (reference sequence). Unmatched junction bases numbered 3, after V lost 5 bases and J lost 2 bases. The source is a woman aged 50 to 60 in good health and CMV-seropositive. The sample taken for sequencing was PBMCs. The rearrangement joins TRBV27 to TRBJ2-7, with 10 nucleotides matching TRBD1. The CDR3 DNA sequence: TGTGCCAGCAGTCGGGGACAGGGGCCCTACGAGCAGTACTTC. Translating it yields CASSRGQGPYEQYF.